This T cell receptor (beta chain) was retrieved from a study of technical replicates of blood from several donors (dated by TCRdb to 2017 to 2019). In the case of this clone: The target of this receptor is not known. No quality values exist for individual bases; no much larger clone is one base distant.

Library preparation was by the immunoSEQ multiplex PCR assay. The table was pulled from immuneACCESS by TCRdb, which kept in-frame rearrangements only. Such tables lose some clones; where checked, under half of the loss comes from unresolved V genes, and the rest has no known cause. The sample data list fewer than 95,000 clones, and roughly 90% of these were observed just once. Approximately 0.25% of the sample rests with the top ten. The germline V gene specifies SGHRS as CDR1 and YFSETQ as CDR2. The CDR3 numbers 16 residues from cysteine through phenylalanine. This entry keeps only the CDR3 DNA: 48 bases, framed from base 1. V drops 0 bases and J drops 0 bases, leaving 9 bases in between.

Sequenced input: T cells isolated from PBMCs. In this chain, TRBV5-1 is recombined with TRBJ2-2; the D gene is possibly TRBD1, with 5 bases matching. This TCR was sampled from a human donor in good health. The DNA is as follows: TGCGCCAGCAGCTTGGTCAGGGTTTCGAACACCGGGGAGCTGTTTTTT. Its protein product is CASSLVRVSNTGELFF.